This T cell receptor beta chain was observed in a study of blood T cell repertoires in COVID-19. The CDR3 runs 15 residues. Germline CDR1 is MDHEN and CDR2 is SYDVKM. V was pared by 8 bases and J by 1 base, with 5 bases of the junction left unmatched. Only in-frame clones appear in the TCRdb table, and some are missing; sequencing was by immunoSEQ multiplex PCR. Of 160,000 or so clones in the sample, roughly nine tenths were seen once. This clone was seen a single time. This sequence joins TRBV28 and TRBJ2-1, with TRBD2 matching over 10 bases. The specimen sequenced was peripheral blood. This sequence originates from a woman in her thirties or forties with acute or convalescent COVID-19. CDR3 sequence: CASVAGGGSYNEQFF. Written as DNA, the CDR3 is TGTGCCAGCGTAGCGGGGGGCGGGTCCTACAATGAGCAGTTCTTC.